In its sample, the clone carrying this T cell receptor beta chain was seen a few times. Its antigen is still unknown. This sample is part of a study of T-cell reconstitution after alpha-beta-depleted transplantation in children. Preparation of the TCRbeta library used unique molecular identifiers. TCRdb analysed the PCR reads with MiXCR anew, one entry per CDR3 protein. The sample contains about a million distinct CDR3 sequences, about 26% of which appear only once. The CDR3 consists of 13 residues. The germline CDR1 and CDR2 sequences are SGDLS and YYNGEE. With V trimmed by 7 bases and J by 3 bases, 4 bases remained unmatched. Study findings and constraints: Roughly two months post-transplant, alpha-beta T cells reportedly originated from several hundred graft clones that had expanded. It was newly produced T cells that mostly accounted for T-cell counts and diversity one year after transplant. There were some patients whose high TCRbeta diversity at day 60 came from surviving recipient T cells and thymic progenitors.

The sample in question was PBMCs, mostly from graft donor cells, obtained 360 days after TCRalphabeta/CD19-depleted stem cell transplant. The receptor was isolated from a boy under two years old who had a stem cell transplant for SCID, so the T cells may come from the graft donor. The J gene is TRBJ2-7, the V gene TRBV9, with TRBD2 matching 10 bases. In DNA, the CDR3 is TGTGCCAGCGGGGGGACTAGCGTCTACGAGCAGTACTTC. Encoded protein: CASGGTSVYEQYF.